This is a list of T cell receptor beta chains from one sample in a study of blood T cell repertoires in COVID-19. Method: immunoSEQ multiplex PCR; TCRdb's copy keeps in-frame clones and lacks some. The data show fewer than 200,000 clones, more than 75% seen once. The sample taken for sequencing was peripheral blood. Receptors originate from a woman aged 55-70 years with COVID-19, enrolled during active disease. Each CDR3 is given with its conserved first and last residue. The D gene is left open where the match is weak. Some rows have no size entry. The others give once, few or many, or a class for an expanded clone.

DNA: TGTGCCAGTAGGGTGTCCCGACATAGCAATCAGCCCCAGCATTTT; CDR3: CASRVSRHSNQPQHF; length: 15; V: TRBV19; size: NA; D: NA; J: TRBJ1-5
DNA: TGTGCCAGCAGCTTTCTACGGTCCTATGGCTACACCTTC; CDR3: CASSFLRSYGYTF; length: 13; V: TRBV11-2; size: NA; D: NA; J: TRBJ1-2
DNA: TGTGCCAGCAGCCAAGAACTAGGGCAGGGGCTTGTCACTGAAGCTTTCTTT; CDR3: CASSQELGQGLVTEAFF; length: 17; V: TRBV3-1/TRBV3-2; size: NA; D: NA; J: TRBJ1-1
DNA: TGTGCCAGCAGCTTAGTTAGGACAGTCTTTAATGAAAAACTGTTTTTT; CDR3: CASSLVRTVFNEKLFF; length: 16; V: TRBV11-2; size: NA; D: NA; J: TRBJ1-4
DNA: TGCGCCAGCAGCTTGACAGTGAGTAATGAGCAGTTCTTC; CDR3: CASSLTVSNEQFF; length: 13; V: TRBV5-1; size: NA; D: NA; J: TRBJ2-1
DNA: TGTGCCAGCAGCTCCAGCGGGGGGGCCTTCAAAAACATTCAGTACTTC; CDR3: CASSSSGGAFKNIQYF; length: 16; V: TRBV2; size: NA; D: TRBD2; J: TRBJ2-4
DNA: TGTGCCAGCAGCACCCGAACGACAGTGAGATATGGCTACACCTTC; CDR3: CASSTRTTVRYGYTF; length: 15; V: TRBV3-1/TRBV3-2; size: NA; D: NA; J: TRBJ1-2
DNA: TGTGCCAGCAGAGGGACAGGGGATCAGCCCCAGCATTTT; CDR3: CASRGTGDQPQHF; length: 13; V: TRBV5-5; size: NA; D: TRBD1; J: TRBJ1-5
DNA: TGTGCCAGCAGCTTCGGGACAGGAGTTTTCACCGGGGAGCTGTTTTTT; CDR3: CASSFGTGVFTGELFF; length: 16; V: TRBV5-8; size: once; D: TRBD1; J: TRBJ2-2
DNA: TGTGCCAGCAGCCACGCCCCAGGTGACAGGGAAGGAAGTGGCTACACCTTC; CDR3: CASSHAPGDREGSGYTF; length: 17; V: TRBV3-1/TRBV3-2; size: NA; D: TRBD1; J: TRBJ1-2
DNA: TGTGCCAGTAGGCGAGGGGGGGGCGCAGGGAATTCACCCCTCCACTTT; CDR3: CASRRGGGAGNSPLHF; length: 16; V: TRBV19; size: NA; D: NA; J: TRBJ1-6
DNA: TGTGCCGCCGTCGGAAAGGGGACCGGGGAGCTGTTTTTT; CDR3: CAAVGKGTGELFF; length: 13; V: TRBV27; size: NA; D: NA; J: TRBJ2-2
DNA: TGCGCCAGCAGCTCCGGTTTGACCCAGTACTTC; CDR3: CASSSGLTQYF; length: 11; V: TRBV5-1; size: NA; D: NA; J: TRBJ2-5
DNA: TGTGCCAGTAGTCCCGGAAAGGGACAGGGGGGCGACTATGGCTACACCTTC; CDR3: CASSPGKGQGGDYGYTF; length: 17; V: TRBV19; size: NA; D: TRBD1; J: TRBJ1-2
DNA: TGTGCCAGCAGCCAAGTTTCGCTAGCGGGAGTTGTAGAGACCCAGTACTTC; CDR3: CASSQVSLAGVVETQYF; length: 17; V: TRBV3-1/TRBV3-2; size: NA; D: TRBD2; J: TRBJ2-5
DNA: TGTGCCAGTAGTCCCCGGACCGGGACAGGGAACACTGAAGCTTTCTTT; CDR3: CASSPRTGTGNTEAFF; length: 16; V: TRBV19; size: once; D: TRBD1; J: TRBJ1-1
DNA: TGTGCCAGCAGCGTAGGGGGGACAGGGGGCCAGCCCCAGCATTTT; CDR3: CASSVGGTGGQPQHF; length: 15; V: TRBV9; size: few; D: TRBD1; J: TRBJ1-5
DNA: TGCAGCGTCAACAGGGGGAAATCTGAAGCTTTCTTT; CDR3: CSVNRGKSEAFF; length: 12; V: TRBV29-1; size: NA; D: TRBD1; J: TRBJ1-1
DNA: TGTGCCTGGGCGGACAGGGACGGTTCACCCCTCCACTTT; CDR3: CAWADRDGSPLHF; length: 13; V: TRBV30; size: once; D: TRBD1; J: TRBJ1-6
DNA: TGCGCCAGCAGTCCTAGCGGCCGCAATGAGCAGTTCTTC; CDR3: CASSPSGRNEQFF; length: 13; V: TRBV10-1; size: NA; D: TRBD2; J: TRBJ2-1
DNA: TGTGCCAGCAGCTTCAGGGAGGGCACTGAAGCTTTCTTT; CDR3: CASSFREGTEAFF; length: 13; V: TRBV7-3; size: once; D: NA; J: TRBJ1-1
DNA: TGTGCCAGCAGCCCCCTGGGACAGAGTAAAACTAATGAAAAACTGTTTTTT; CDR3: CASSPLGQSKTNEKLFF; length: 17; V: TRBV7-9; size: NA; D: TRBD1; J: TRBJ1-4
DNA: TGTGCCAGCCGTGGGGGAGGCTTTGGGTACGAGCAGTACTTC; CDR3: CASRGGGFGYEQYF; length: 14; V: TRBV27; size: NA; D: NA; J: TRBJ2-7
DNA: TGTGCCAGCAGTCGACTAGGCTCCGAAGCTTTCTTT; CDR3: CASSRLGSEAFF; length: 12; V: TRBV6-2/TRBV6-3; size: once; D: NA; J: TRBJ1-1
DNA: TGTGCCAGCAGCTTACGGGGTTCCACTGAAGCTTTCTTT; CDR3: CASSLRGSTEAFF; length: 13; V: TRBV5-8; size: NA; D: NA; J: TRBJ1-1
DNA: TGTGCCAGTAGTATGGACAGGGGGCGAGGGGAAAAACTGTTTTTT; CDR3: CASSMDRGRGEKLFF; length: 15; V: TRBV19; size: NA; D: TRBD1; J: TRBJ1-4
DNA: TGTGCCAGCAGCTTGGACGAGACTTTTTATGGCTACACCTTC; CDR3: CASSLDETFYGYTF; length: 14; V: TRBV5-4; size: NA; D: NA; J: TRBJ1-2
DNA: TGTGCCAGTAGTGGGAGGGGGAGTAGCTCCTACAATGAGCAGTTCTTC; CDR3: CASSGRGSSSYNEQFF; length: 16; V: TRBV19; size: NA; D: NA; J: TRBJ2-1
DNA: TGTGCCATCGGTGGACTAGCGGGGGGCACAGATACGCAGTATTTT; CDR3: CAIGGLAGGTDTQYF; length: 15; V: TRBV10-3; size: NA; D: TRBD2; J: TRBJ2-3
DNA: TGTGCCAGCTCACCCGTCCGGGGTGAAAAACTGTTTTTT; CDR3: CASSPVRGEKLFF; length: 13; V: TRBV18; size: NA; D: NA; J: TRBJ1-4
DNA: TGTGCCAGCAGCCCATATATACAGGGTTCAGAGACCCAGTACTTC; CDR3: CASSPYIQGSETQYF; length: 15; V: TRBV3-1/TRBV3-2; size: NA; D: NA; J: TRBJ2-5
DNA: TGCGCCAGCAGCTTGGGAGGACAGCGGACGAACACTGAAGCTTTCTTT; CDR3: CASSLGGQRTNTEAFF; length: 16; V: TRBV5-1; size: NA; D: NA; J: TRBJ1-1
DNA: TGTGCCAGCAGTTACTCGAGATCCGGGAGTTCACCCCTCCACTTT; CDR3: CASSYSRSGSSPLHF; length: 15; V: TRBV6-5; size: NA; D: NA; J: TRBJ1-6
DNA: TGTGCCAGCTCACCTTATCTTGGGACAGAGCAGTTCTTC; CDR3: CASSPYLGTEQFF; length: 13; V: TRBV18; size: NA; D: NA; J: TRBJ2-1
DNA: TGTGCCAGCAGCCATCCCCGGGGTAGCGGGAAGTACGAGCAGTACTTC; CDR3: CASSHPRGSGKYEQYF; length: 16; V: TRBV14; size: NA; D: TRBD2; J: TRBJ2-7
DNA: TGTGCCAGTAGTATGCTCCTTGCGGGGTACGTCCTGACTTTC; CDR3: CASSMLLAGYVLTF; length: 14; V: TRBV19; size: NA; D: NA; J: TRBJ2-6
DNA: TGTGCCAGCACCCATACTCAAAATCAGCCCCAGCATTTT; CDR3: CASTHTQNQPQHF; length: 13; V: TRBV6-5; size: NA; D: NA; J: TRBJ1-5
DNA: TGTGCCAGCAGTGAGAACAGGGGACCTGAAGCTTTCTTT; CDR3: CASSENRGPEAFF; length: 13; V: TRBV6-1; size: few; D: TRBD1; J: TRBJ1-1
DNA: TGTGCCAGCCGACGATTAGCGGGAGCCTACGAGCAGTACTTC; CDR3: CASRRLAGAYEQYF; length: 14; V: TRBV6-5; size: NA; D: TRBD2; J: TRBJ2-7
DNA: TGTGCCAGCAGTGTAGAGGGGGCGTTGTTGGGCTACACCTTC; CDR3: CASSVEGALLGYTF; length: 14; V: TRBV2; size: NA; D: TRBD1; J: TRBJ1-2
DNA: TGTGCCAGCACTTACAAACCGGGACAGGGATTTAGCAATCAGCCCCAGCATTTT; CDR3: CASTYKPGQGFSNQPQHF; length: 18; V: TRBV6-2/TRBV6-3; size: NA; D: TRBD1; J: TRBJ1-5
DNA: TGTGCCAGCAGCTTAGTCGTCGCCGGGGAGCTGTTTTTT; CDR3: CASSLVVAGELFF; length: 13; V: TRBV7-8; size: NA; D: NA; J: TRBJ2-2
DNA: TGTGCCAGCAGTAACAGGGCCCCGGACATTCAGTACTTC; CDR3: CASSNRAPDIQYF; length: 13; V: TRBV12-3/TRBV12-4; size: NA; D: NA; J: TRBJ2-4
DNA: TGTGCCAGCAGTTCCGGACAGGGTGGGTACGAGCAGTACTTC; CDR3: CASSSGQGGYEQYF; length: 14; V: TRBV6-2/TRBV6-3; size: NA; D: TRBD1; J: TRBJ2-7
DNA: TGTGCCAGTAGCAAACAAGGACAGGGTCTCAATCAGCCCCAGCATTTT; CDR3: CASSKQGQGLNQPQHF; length: 16; V: TRBV19; size: once; D: TRBD1; J: TRBJ1-5
DNA: TGTGCCAGCAGCCAAGATCCCGTTACTAGCGGGAGGGCATTATTCACCGGGGAGCTGTTTTTT; CDR3: CASSQDPVTSGRALFTGELFF; length: 21; V: TRBV3-1/TRBV3-2; size: NA; D: TRBD2; J: TRBJ2-2
DNA: TGTGCCAGCAGTTTCTGGGGGGACAGTGAGAATGAGCAGTTCTTC; CDR3: CASSFWGDSENEQFF; length: 15; V: TRBV27; size: NA; D: NA; J: TRBJ2-1
DNA: TGTGCCAGCAGCTTAGCTCACTACGAGCAGTACTTC; CDR3: CASSLAHYEQYF; length: 12; V: TRBV7-9; size: NA; D: NA; J: TRBJ2-7
DNA: TGTGCCAGTACCAGAGGACATTTTTCCGATCAGCCCCAGCATTTT; CDR3: CASTRGHFSDQPQHF; length: 15; V: TRBV19; size: NA; D: NA; J: TRBJ1-5
DNA: TGTGCCAGCAGTGGACAGGGTTTTAATTCACCCCTCCACTTT; CDR3: CASSGQGFNSPLHF; length: 14; V: TRBV25-1; size: NA; D: TRBD1; J: TRBJ1-6
DNA: TGTGCCAGCAACAGGTTAGCGGGAGTCTACAATGAGCAGTTCTTC; CDR3: CASNRLAGVYNEQFF; length: 15; V: TRBV27; size: NA; D: TRBD2; J: TRBJ2-1
DNA: TGTGCCAGCAGGGCACAGGGGGCGCGAGACACTGAAGCTTTCTTT; CDR3: CASRAQGARDTEAFF; length: 15; V: TRBV6-5; size: once; D: TRBD1; J: TRBJ1-1
DNA: TGCGCCAGCGCTACGACTAGCGGGAGCGGCGAGCAGTACTTC; CDR3: CASATTSGSGEQYF; length: 14; V: TRBV4-1; size: NA; D: TRBD2; J: TRBJ2-7